These 30 T cell receptor beta chains were sequenced from one sample in a study of T cell changes during pregnancy in multiple sclerosis. Sequencing was performed with immunoSEQ multiplex PCR; in TCRdb, only in-frame clones are kept and a portion is missing. This table has 17,000 or so clones, 88% appearing once. Sequenced material: CD8+ T cells from peripheral blood mononuclear cells, taken after pregnancy. These receptors were taken from a female donor in good health, enrolled as a control in a pregnancy study.

The rearrangement links TRBV14 to TRBJ1-2; possibly TRBD1 for D (6 bases). The CDR3 has 13 residues. Germline V gives CDR1 SGHDN, CDR2 FVKESK. V dropped 1 base and J dropped 4 bases, with 7 bases sitting between them. For the CDR3, the DNA is TGTGCCAGCAGCCAAGTGGGGGCCTATGGCTACACCTTC. It translates to CASSQVGAYGYTF.

The rearrangement joins TRBV4-1 to TRBJ2-2; D perhaps matches TRBD1 (5 bases). Trimming cost V 5 bases and J 5 bases, with 6 bases left between them. CDR3 size: 12 residues. Germline V lookup: CDR1 MGHRA, CDR2 YSYEKL. Here the CDR3 reads CASSAGTGELFF. In DNA form, the CDR3 reads TGCGCCAGCAGCGCAGGGACCGGGGAGCTGTTTTTT.

The chain employs TRBV5-6 and TRBJ1-1; D perhaps matches TRBD1 (6 bases). This CDR3 has 15 amino acids. V lost 0 bases and J 11 bases, leaving 20 bases between the germline ends. Germline lookup yields CDR1 SGHDT and CDR2 YYEEEE. CDR3 amino acids: CASSLVRNRAERAFF. CDR3 in DNA: TGTGCCAGCAGCTTGGTACGGAACAGGGCCGAGAGGGCTTTCTTT.

The genes are TRBV6-1 and TRBJ2-2, with 7 nucleotides matching TRBD1. The trim removed 4 bases at V and 6 bases at J, leaving 8 bases unmatched. The germline gives CDR1 MNHNS, CDR2 SASEGT. The CDR3 length is 15 residues. CDR3 amino acids: CASSGSLQGAGELFF. CDR3 nucleotides: TGTGCCAGCAGTGGGTCGCTCCAGGGGGCCGGGGAGCTGTTTTTT.

The chain employs TRBV6-1 and TRBJ2-1; the match to TRBD1 covers 8 bases. From germline, CDR1 is MNHNS and CDR2 SASEGT. The length of the CDR3 is 14 residues. Losses at the gene ends were 3 bases for V and 8 bases for J; bases not matched to a gene: 6. CDR3 in amino acids: CASSDPRGPDEQFF. The CDR3 DNA is TGTGCCAGCAGTGACCCCAGGGGGCCGGATGAGCAGTTCTTC.

The chain carries TRBV6-5 and TRBJ1-2; D unclear. V was pared by 6 bases and J by 4 bases, with 18 bases between. CDR1 and CDR2 (germline): MNHEY, SVGAGI. There are 15 residues in the CDR3. The CDR3 here is CASSRSGELVYGYTF. The CDR3 bases are TGTGCCAGCAGCCGCAGCGGGGAATTGGTCTATGGCTACACCTTC.

This clone was observed once. The CDR3 nucleotides are TGTGCCACCAGCAGGGAGACAGCATATAGCAATCAGCCCCAGCATTTT. Translating gives CATSRETAYSNQPQHF. This chain joins TRBV15 and TRBJ1-5; possible D gene TRBD1, 5 bases. This CDR3 is built from 16 residues. Trimming shortened V by 3 bases and J by 0 bases, and 12 bases separated the two germline ends. Looked up from germline, CDR1 is LNHNV and CDR2 is YYDKDF (reference sequence).

There are a few counts of this clone. The CDR3 loop reads CASLPSREGQWHTGELFF. The CDR3 nucleotides read TGTGCCAGCCTTCCGTCCCGGGAGGGCCAGTGGCACACCGGGGAGCTGTTTTTT. The V gene is TRBV19, the J gene TRBJ2-2, with 8 bases lining up with TRBD2. Germline values: CDR1 LNHDA, CDR2 SQIVND (reference sequence). V was clipped by 9 bases and J by 3 bases; unmatched bases: 18. The CDR3 contains 18 residues.

The gene calls are TRBV19 and TRBJ2-6; TRBD1 matches 8 bases. CDR3 length: 19 amino acids. Per the germline V gene, CDR1 is LNHDA and CDR2 is SQIVND (reference sequence). The trim removed 5 bases at V and 2 bases at J, leaving 14 bases unmatched. This CDR3 reads CASSYWAQGAIAGANVLTF. DNA for the CDR3: TGTGCCAGTAGTTATTGGGCCCAGGGGGCTATCGCTGGGGCCAACGTCCTGACTTTC.

This clone was recorded only once. This CDR3 is CASSPPASVYNEQFF. The CDR3 DNA is TGTGCCAGCTCACCACCTGCATCAGTATACAATGAGCAGTTCTTC. The genes are TRBV18 and TRBJ2-1; no firm D call. Germline assignment: CDR1 KGHSH and CDR2 LQKENI. This CDR3 region has 15 residues. The ends were cut back, 0 bases at V and 4 bases at J, with 10 bases in the middle.

This rearrangement joins TRBV2 to TRBJ2-3; unclear D gene. The CDR3 contains 13 residues. Germline V CDR1 and CDR2: SNHLY, FYNNEI. Trimming left V 6 bases short and J 2 bases short, with 9 bases between. The DNA for the CDR3 is TGTGCCAGCAGGGCGGAAAACACAGATACGCAGTATTTT. Its translation is CASRAENTDTQYF.

This clone was picked up a small number of times. The rearrangement joins TRBV4-1 to TRBJ2-7; D may be TRBD2 (5 bases). Trimming pared 0 bases from V and 3 bases from J, leaving 9 bases between. The CDR3 runs 14 residues. Per germline, CDR1 MGHRA and CDR2 YSYEKL. CDR3 coding DNA: TGCGCCAGCAGCCAAGACCCGGGATACTACGAGCAGTACTTC. It translates to CASSQDPGYYEQYF.

The V gene is TRBV6-1, the J gene TRBJ2-5; 7 bases agree with TRBD2. V lost 3 bases to trimming and J lost 7 bases; unmatched junction nucleotides: 17. Germline V gives CDR1 MNHNS, CDR2 SASEGT. The CDR3 runs 17 residues. In DNA, the CDR3 is TGTGCCAGCAGTGAGACACCGGGACTACACGCAGTGTGGACCCAGTACTTC. The encoded protein is CASSETPGLHAVWTQYF.

The chain couples TRBV19 to TRBJ1-5; no clear D gene. Germline CDR1 is LNHDA and CDR2 is SQIVND (reference sequence). The CDR3 covers 14 residues. V gave up 1 base and J gave up 0 bases, with 4 bases separating them. CDR3 DNA sequence: TGTGCCAGTAGTATAGCTTATAGCAATCAGCCCCAGCATTTT. Translated, it gives CASSIAYSNQPQHF.

The chain carries TRBV27 and TRBJ1-1; 8 nucleotides match TRBD1. This CDR3 has 14 residues. Losses at the gene ends were 4 bases for V and 5 bases for J; bases not matched to a gene: 6. Germline CDR1 MNHEY, CDR2 SMNVEV (reference sequence). The CDR3: CASSYQGARTEAFF. Written as DNA, the CDR3 is TGTGCCAGCAGTTACCAGGGGGCGCGGACTGAAGCTTTCTTT.

This chain links TRBV6-1 with TRBJ2-7; tentatively, D is TRBD1 (5 bases). The CDR3 is made up of 15 amino acids. Deletions cut 5 bases from V and 2 bases from J, with 16 bases between. CDR1 is MNHNS, CDR2 SASEGT, per germline. The CDR3 is CASSPSLDSAYEQYF. The CDR3 DNA is TGTGCCAGCAGTCCGAGCCTAGACAGTGCCTACGAGCAGTACTTC.

The chain joins TRBV28 to TRBJ2-2; the match to TRBD1 covers 12 bases. With 6 bases clipped from V and 7 bases from J, the junction kept 3 bases outside the gene matches. Germline CDR1 and CDR2: MDHEN and SYDVKM. CDR3 length equals 14 residues. The DNA of the CDR3 is TGTGCCAGCAGGGGACAGGGGGCGCGCGGGGAGCTGTTTTTT. It encodes CASRGQGARGELFF.

The chain couples TRBV7-9 to TRBJ2-7, with D maybe TRBD2 (5 bases). Germline V gene sequence: CDR1 SEHNR, CDR2 FQNEAQ (reference sequence). The CDR3 sequence is 16 residues long. V shed 0 bases and J shed 1 base, with 13 bases lying between them. In DNA, the CDR3 is TGTGCCAGCAGCTTAGCGCGTGGACTCCTATCCTACGAGCAGTACTTC. Translated: CASSLARGLLSYEQYF.

In its sample, this clone is medium-sized. The chain couples TRBV10-1 to TRBJ2-1, with D hard to call. V gave up 11 bases and J gave up 2 bases, with 22 bases separating them. Germline V CDR1 and CDR2: WNHNN, SYGVQD (reference sequence). The CDR3 is 16 amino acids. CDR3 bases: TGCGCCTCCCGACGGGTTATAAGACGAGCCTACAATGAGCAGTTCTTC. Its protein product is CASRRVIRRAYNEQFF.

Note on this clone: One junction end disagrees with the germline gene, perhaps due to a read error. The chain has TRBV7-7 and TRBJ2-2; 9 bases are shared with TRBD2. The V gene's germline CDR1 is SSHAT and CDR2 FNYEAQ (reference sequence). The CDR3 runs to 18 residues. The CDR3 protein is CASTSLPLAGRMSGELFF. The CDR3 nucleotides read TGTGCTAGCACCTCACTCCCCCTAGCGGGACGAATGTCCGGGGAGCTGTTTTTT.

The chain joins TRBV23-1 to TRBJ2-7; 7 positions match TRBD2. TRBV23-1 is an open reading frame whose function is uncertain. The V segment lost 2 bases and the J segment 5 bases; nucleotides outside the gene matches: 6. The CDR3 sequence is 14 residues long. CDR3 sequence (DNA): TGCGCCAGCAGTCAACCGGGGGGTTTCGACGAGCAGTACTTC. Amino acid sequence: CASSQPGGFDEQYF.

This chain connects TRBV7-8 to TRBJ2-3; 8 bases are shared with TRBD2. Germline V gene lookup returns CDR1 SGHVS and CDR2 FQNEAQ. With V trimmed by 2 bases and J by 5 bases, 6 bases remained unmatched. This CDR3 comprises 15 residues. CDR3 coding DNA: TGTGCCAGCAGCTTAAATCGGGGGGGCCTAGATACGCAGTATTTT. This gives the protein CASSLNRGGLDTQYF.

This sequence joins TRBV10-3 and TRBJ1-1, with TRBD1 identical over 7 bases. This CDR3 contains 15 residues. CDR1 is ENHRY and CDR2 is SYGVKD in the germline V gene. Germline trimming cut 2 bases from V and 4 bases from J; bases unmatched to any gene: 7. As DNA, the CDR3 is TGTGCCATCAGTGAGAAGGGGGCAGAGGGCACTGAAGCTTTCTTT. Its translation: CAISEKGAEGTEAFF.

The gene calls are TRBV5-5 and TRBJ2-7; TRBD1 is a possible D gene (6 bases). Germline V lookup: CDR1 SGHKS, CDR2 YYEKEE (reference sequence). The CDR3 contains 15 residues. V lost 5 bases, J lost 3 bases, and 18 bases lay in between. The CDR3 reads CASSPVPGHYYEQYF. The CDR3 DNA sequence: TGTGCCAGCAGTCCAGTGCCGGGACACTACTACGAGCAGTACTTC.

This clone was found once. Other nucleotide sequences from this sample produce the same CDR3. This rearrangement joins TRBV29-1 to TRBJ2-1, with TRBD2 identical over 7 bases. V lost 4 bases and J lost 0; bases outside the gene matches: 6. The germline gives CDR1 SQVTM, CDR2 ANQGSEA. CDR3 length: 15 residues. CDR3 DNA sequence: TGCAGCGTTGCTTCCTCGGGAGGCTCCTACAATGAGCAGTTCTTC. Translating gives CSVASSGGSYNEQFF.

The CDR3 protein is CASTTIANPYKQYF. DNA for the CDR3: TGTGCCAGCACCACCATAGCGAACCCCTATAAGCAGTACTTC. The rearrangement joins TRBV2 to TRBJ2-7; a weak D match, TRBD2 (5 bases). This CDR3 has 14 amino acids. The germline V gene has CDR1 SNHLY and CDR2 FYNNEI. With 7 bases removed from V and 8 bases from J, the gap between germline ends came to 21 bases.

The chain has TRBV7-9 and TRBJ2-7, with D maybe TRBD1 (5 bases). Germline loops: CDR1 SEHNR, CDR2 FQNEAQ (reference sequence). The V and J ends lost 2 bases and 3 bases respectively, with 11 bases between them. This CDR3 has 14 amino acids. In DNA, the CDR3 is TGTGCCAGCAGCTTACAGGGTAGCATCTACGAGCAGTACTTC. Its protein is CASSLQGSIYEQYF.

This clone was detected only a few times. This chain joins TRBV7-6 and TRBJ1-6; 7 bases align to TRBD1. The V and J ends lost 5 bases and 9 bases, in that order; junction bases with no gene match: 10. Germline CDR1 SGHVS, CDR2 FNYEAQ. The CDR3 sequence is 15 residues long. CDR3 in DNA: TGTGCCAGCAGCGAAATACAGGGGAGCTTTTCACCCCTCCACTTT. Translation gives CASSEIQGSFSPLHF.

V gene TRBV15 combines with J gene TRBJ1-1, with D possibly being TRBD1 (5 bases). This CDR3 has 15 residues. Germline V lookup: CDR1 LNHNV, CDR2 YYDKDF (reference sequence). Trimming cost V 1 base and J 2 bases, with 11 bases left between them. The CDR3: CATSRGVGANTEAFF. DNA for the CDR3: TGTGCCACCAGCAGAGGGGTAGGGGCTAACACTGAAGCTTTCTTT.

The rearrangement links TRBV6-1 to TRBJ2-1; D is unresolved. Trimming removed 6 bases from V and 4 bases from J, with 10 bases in between. The CDR3 has 13 amino acids. Germline V gene lookup returns CDR1 MNHNS and CDR2 SASEGT. CDR3 sequence (DNA): TGTGCCAGCAGCATTGGCAGTTACAATGAGCAGTTCTTC. It encodes CASSIGSYNEQFF.